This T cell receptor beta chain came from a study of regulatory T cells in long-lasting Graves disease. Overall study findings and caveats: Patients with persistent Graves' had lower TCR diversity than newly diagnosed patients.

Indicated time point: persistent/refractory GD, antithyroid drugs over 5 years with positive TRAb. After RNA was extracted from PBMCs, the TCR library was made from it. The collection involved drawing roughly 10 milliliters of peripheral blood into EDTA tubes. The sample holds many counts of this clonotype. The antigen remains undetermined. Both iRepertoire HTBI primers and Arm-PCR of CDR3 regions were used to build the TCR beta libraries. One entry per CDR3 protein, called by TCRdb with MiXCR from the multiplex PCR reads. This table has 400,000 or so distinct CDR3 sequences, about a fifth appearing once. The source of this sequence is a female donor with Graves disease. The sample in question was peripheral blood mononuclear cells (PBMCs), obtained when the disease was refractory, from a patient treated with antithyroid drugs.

The CDR3 protein is CASMQDRGLSTEAFF. CDR3 DNA: TGTGCCAGCATGCAGGACAGGGGGCTTAGCACTGAAGCTTTCTTT. V usage is TRBV28 and J usage is TRBJ1-1; 11 nucleotides align to TRBD1. This CDR3 is built from 15 residues. The V gene end was trimmed by 7 bases and the J gene end by 4 bases; junction bases not matched to a gene: 8. From germline, CDR1 is MDHEN and CDR2 SYDVKM.